The clone carrying this T cell receptor (beta chain) was observed once. This specimen belongs to a study of blood T cells in healthy people across ages. Combining a sample-barcoded 5' primer with a J-beta primer mix, a second PCR ran for roughly 6 to 12 cycles. Using its own MiXCR run on the 5' RACE reads, TCRdb lists one record per CDR3 protein. The sample has over a million distinct CDR3 sequences, about 25% seen once. There are 15 residues in the CDR3. The ends lost 8 bases at V and 6 bases at J; junction bases unmatched: 9. This same sample was also taken into another study, of T cells of mothers and their children.

This clonotype was obtained from a girl aged 2 to 9 in good health. V gene TRBV12-3 or TRBV12-4 combines with J gene TRBJ2-1; TRBD1 matches at 11 bases. The sequenced sample consisted of blood. For the CDR3, the DNA is TGTGCCAGCGGGGGATCTGGGACAGGGGGCAATGAGCAGTTCTTC. This codes for CASGGSGTGGNEQFF.